This T cell receptor (beta chain) emerged from a study of blood T cell repertoires in COVID-19 (TCRdb year 2020). About the full investigation: Collaborator samples came from the United States, Italy and Spain and covered acute and convalescent phases of COVID-19. Samples came from the ongoing ImmuneRACE study (first 160 participants) plus 1,254 subjects from 6 global collaborators. Where HLA class I and class II types were available, the types were taken from metadata supplied by the sample provider, not from assay-based typing. A de-identified subject ID, COVID-19 status, age in years and sex were almost always included in the sample metadata. Deeply sampled blood TCRbeta repertoires from subjects exposed to, actively infected with, or recovered from COVID-19 were included in the dataset. The repertoires were made available in a free public database intended to serve as a resource for research on the immune response to SARS-CoV-2. The prospective study material was composed of cDNA or gDNA derived from T cells, B-cell-depleted T cells, or PBMCs.

The collaborating institutions used their own protocols to collect whole blood in K2EDTA tubes. For TCRbeta analysis, collaborators shipped samples as frozen whole blood, isolated PBMCs, or DNA extracted from either of those sample types. On the study overall, not on this receptor specifically: Clinical and demographic metadata were provided uncurated, with the amount varying by source and participant.

Looking up the germline V gene yields CDR1 MNHGY and CDR2 SVAAGI. Reading from cysteine to phenylalanine, the CDR3 counts 20 amino acids. CDR3 DNA only is kept here, 60 bases in frame from base 1. At the junction V is shortened by 6 bases and J by 1 base; bases outside the gene matches: 16. TCRbeta CDR3 regions were amplified from genomic DNA by means of the immunoSEQ Assay, a bias-controlled multiplex PCR. As for how the authors treated the data: Within the assay, amplification of reference gene primers was used to estimate how many nucleated cells each sample contained. Sequence reads were collapsed and filtered to measure the absolute abundance of every unique TCRbeta CDR3 rearrangement. For each sample, productive Simpson clonality was calculated as the square root of Simpson's diversity index across productive rearrangements. TCRdb mirrors the immuneACCESS table, restricted to in-frame sequences. Some clones are absent from its copies; in checked studies, under half trace to an unresolved V gene, and the reason for the others is unknown. That table is the source of V, J and clone size, and D and trimming were worked out from the DNA. The sample table holds about 140,000 clones, of which about three quarters were seen once. The ten biggest clones cover 4.5% of the sample.

About this clone: The specificity of this receptor is unknown. Base qualities were left out, and no much larger clone turns up one base away.

The sample comprised peripheral blood. This chain joins TRBV6-9 to TRBJ2-1; the junction holds 12 bases that match TRBD2. This clonotype was obtained from a woman aged 80 or over with active or convalescent COVID-19. This receptor has the CDR3 CASRIPGLAGLRGSYNEQFF. Read as DNA, the sequence is TGTGCCAGCAGGATACCGGGACTAGCGGGCCTCCGCGGTTCCTACAATGAGCAGTTCTTC.